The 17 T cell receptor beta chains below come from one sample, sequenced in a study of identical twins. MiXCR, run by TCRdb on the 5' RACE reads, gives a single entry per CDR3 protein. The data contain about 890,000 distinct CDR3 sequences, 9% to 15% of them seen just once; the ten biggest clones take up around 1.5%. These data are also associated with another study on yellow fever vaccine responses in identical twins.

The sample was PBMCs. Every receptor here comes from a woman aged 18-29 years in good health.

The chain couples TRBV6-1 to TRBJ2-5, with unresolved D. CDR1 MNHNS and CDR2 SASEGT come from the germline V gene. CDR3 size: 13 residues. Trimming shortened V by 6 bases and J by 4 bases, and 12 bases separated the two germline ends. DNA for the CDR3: TGTGCCAGCAGCAAGGGTTTACGAGAGACCCAGTACTTC. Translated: CASSKGLRETQYF.

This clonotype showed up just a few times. CDR3 bases: TGTGCCAGCAGCTTAAATGTGTTACAGGTCAAAAACATTCAGTACTTC. Translation: CASSLNVLQVKNIQYF. The chain recombines TRBV11-2 with TRBJ2-4; weak D call: TRBD1 (5 bases). V was cut by 2 bases and J by 3 bases, with 14 bases left in between. The CDR3 runs 16 residues. From germline, CDR1 is SGHAT and CDR2 FQNNGV.

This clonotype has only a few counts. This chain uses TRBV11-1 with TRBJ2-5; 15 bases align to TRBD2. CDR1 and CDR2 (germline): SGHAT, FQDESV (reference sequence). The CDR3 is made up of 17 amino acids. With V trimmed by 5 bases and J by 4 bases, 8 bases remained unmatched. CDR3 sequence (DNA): TGTGCCAGCAGCCGGACTAGCGGGGGGGCCGGTCCAGAGACCCAGTACTTC. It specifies CASSRTSGGAGPETQYF.

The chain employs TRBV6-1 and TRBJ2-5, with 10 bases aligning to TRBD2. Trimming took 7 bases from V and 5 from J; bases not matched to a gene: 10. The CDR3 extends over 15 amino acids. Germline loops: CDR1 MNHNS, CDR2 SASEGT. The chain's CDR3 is CASTGASGRQETQYF. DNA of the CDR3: TGTGCCAGCACGGGGGCTAGCGGGAGACAGGAGACCCAGTACTTC.

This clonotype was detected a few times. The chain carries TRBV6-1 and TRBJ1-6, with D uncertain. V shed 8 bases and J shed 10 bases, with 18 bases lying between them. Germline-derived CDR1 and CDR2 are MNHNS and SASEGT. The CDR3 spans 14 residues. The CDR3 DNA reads TGTGCCAGCCGAAAGACGGAGCCTAGGTCACCCCTCCACTTT. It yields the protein CASRKTEPRSPLHF.

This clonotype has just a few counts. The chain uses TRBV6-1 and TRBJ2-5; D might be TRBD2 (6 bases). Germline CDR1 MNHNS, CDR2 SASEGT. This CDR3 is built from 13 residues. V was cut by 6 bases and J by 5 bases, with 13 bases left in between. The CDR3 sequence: CASRQETRETQYF. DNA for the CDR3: TGTGCCAGCAGACAGGAGACTAGGGAGACCCAGTACTTC.

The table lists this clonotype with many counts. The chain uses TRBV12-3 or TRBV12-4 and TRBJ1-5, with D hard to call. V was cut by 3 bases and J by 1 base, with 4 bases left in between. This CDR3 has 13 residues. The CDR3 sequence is CASSFDSNQPQHF. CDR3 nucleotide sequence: TGTGCCAGCAGTTTTGACAGCAATCAGCCCCAGCATTTT.

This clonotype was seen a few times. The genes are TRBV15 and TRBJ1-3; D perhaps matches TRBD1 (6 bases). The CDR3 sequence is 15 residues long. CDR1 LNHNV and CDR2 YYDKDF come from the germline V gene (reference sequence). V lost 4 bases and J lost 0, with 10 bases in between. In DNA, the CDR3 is TGTGCCACCAGCAACTTACAGGGCTCTGGAAACACCATATATTTT. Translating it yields CATSNLQGSGNTIYF.

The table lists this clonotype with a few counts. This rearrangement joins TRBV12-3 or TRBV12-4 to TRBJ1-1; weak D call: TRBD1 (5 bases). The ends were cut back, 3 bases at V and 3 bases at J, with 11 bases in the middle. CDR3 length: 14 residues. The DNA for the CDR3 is TGTGCCAGCAGTTTTGGGGTAGGGGACACTGAAGCTTTCTTT. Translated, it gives CASSFGVGDTEAFF.

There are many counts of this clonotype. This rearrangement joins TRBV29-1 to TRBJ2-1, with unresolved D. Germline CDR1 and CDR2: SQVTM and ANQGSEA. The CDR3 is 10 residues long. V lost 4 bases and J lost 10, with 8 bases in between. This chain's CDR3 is CSVAGLEQFF. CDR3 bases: TGCAGCGTTGCCGGGCTGGAGCAGTTCTTC.

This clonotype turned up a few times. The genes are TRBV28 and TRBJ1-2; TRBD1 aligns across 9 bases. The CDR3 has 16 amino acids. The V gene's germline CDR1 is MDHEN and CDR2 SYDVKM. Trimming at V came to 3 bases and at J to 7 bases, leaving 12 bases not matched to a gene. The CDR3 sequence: CASSLGRIDRGGGYTF. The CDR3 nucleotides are TGTGCCAGCAGTTTGGGGAGGATCGACAGGGGGGGTGGCTACACCTTC.

The CDR3 bases are TGTGCCACCAGCAGAGTGATTGGCGGGCTAACCTACAATGAGCAGTTCTTC. Protein product: CATSRVIGGLTYNEQFF. The chain couples TRBV15 to TRBJ2-1; TRBD2 is a possible D gene (5 bases). Trimming left V 1 base short and J 2 bases short, with 15 bases between. Germline V CDR1 and CDR2: LNHNV, YYDKDF (reference sequence). The CDR3 is 17 residues long.

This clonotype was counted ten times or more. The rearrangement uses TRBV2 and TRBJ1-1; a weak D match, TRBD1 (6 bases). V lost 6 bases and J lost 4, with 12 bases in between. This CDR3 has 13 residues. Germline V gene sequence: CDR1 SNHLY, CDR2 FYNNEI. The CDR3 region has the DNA TGTGCCAGCAGGGGAACAGGGATCACTGAAGCTTTCTTT. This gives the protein CASRGTGITEAFF.

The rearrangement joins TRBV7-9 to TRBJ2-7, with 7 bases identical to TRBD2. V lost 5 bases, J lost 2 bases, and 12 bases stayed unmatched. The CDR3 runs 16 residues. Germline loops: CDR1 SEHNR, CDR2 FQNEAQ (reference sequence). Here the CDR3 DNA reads TGTGCCAGCAGCCCGGTGGCGGGAGTTAACCCCTACGAGCAGTACTTC. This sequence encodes CASSPVAGVNPYEQYF. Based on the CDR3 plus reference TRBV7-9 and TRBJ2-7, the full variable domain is DTGVSQNPRHKITKRGQNVTFRCDPISEHNRLYWYRQTLGQGPEFLTYFQNEAQLEKSRLLSDRFSAERPKGSFSTLEIQRTEQGDSAMYLCASSPVAGVNPYEQYFGPGTRLTVT.

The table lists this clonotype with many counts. CDR3 coding DNA: TGCAGTGCTCTGACAGGAGTCAACTATGGCTACACCTTC. Protein sequence: CSALTGVNYGYTF. The gene calls are TRBV20-1 and TRBJ1-2; tentative D call: TRBD1 (6 bases). Germline assignment: CDR1 DFQATT and CDR2 SNEGSKA (reference sequence). V was clipped by 5 bases and J by 2 bases, with 12 bases between them. The CDR3 loop spans 13 amino acids.

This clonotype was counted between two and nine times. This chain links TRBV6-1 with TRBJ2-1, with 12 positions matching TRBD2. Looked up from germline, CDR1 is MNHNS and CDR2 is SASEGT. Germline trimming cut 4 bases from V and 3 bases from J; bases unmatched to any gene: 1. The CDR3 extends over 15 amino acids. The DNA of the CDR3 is TGTGCCAGCAGTGGGACTAGCGGGATCTACAATGAGCAGTTCTTC. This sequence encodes CASSGTSGIYNEQFF.

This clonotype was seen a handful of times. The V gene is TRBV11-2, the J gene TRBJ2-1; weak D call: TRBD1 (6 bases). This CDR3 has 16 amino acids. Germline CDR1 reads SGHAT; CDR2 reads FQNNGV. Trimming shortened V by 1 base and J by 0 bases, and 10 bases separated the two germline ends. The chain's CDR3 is CASSLALRGSYNEQFF. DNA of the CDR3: TGTGCCAGCAGCTTAGCCCTCAGGGGCTCCTACAATGAGCAGTTCTTC.